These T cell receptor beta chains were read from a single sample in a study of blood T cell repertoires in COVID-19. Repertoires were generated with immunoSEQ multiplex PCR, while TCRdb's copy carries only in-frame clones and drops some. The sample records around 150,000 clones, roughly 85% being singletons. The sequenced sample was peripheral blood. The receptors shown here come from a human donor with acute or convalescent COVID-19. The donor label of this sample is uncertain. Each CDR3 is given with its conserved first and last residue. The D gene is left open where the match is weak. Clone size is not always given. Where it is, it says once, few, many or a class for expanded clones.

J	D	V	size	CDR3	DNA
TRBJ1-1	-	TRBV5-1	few	CASSTGTPWTEAFF	TGCGCCAGCAGCACTGGGACACCCTGGACTGAAGCTTTCTTT
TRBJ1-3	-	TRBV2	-	CASSASVAGSGNTIYF	TGTGCCAGCAGTGCGTCGGTTGCAGGTTCTGGAAACACCATATATTTT
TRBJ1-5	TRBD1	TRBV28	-	CASWTGSQPQHF	TGTGCCAGCTGGACAGGGTCACAGCCCCAGCATTTT
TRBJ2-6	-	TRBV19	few	CASRSTAGPLSGANVLTF	TGTGCCAGTCGGTCAACGGCGGGCCCCCTCTCTGGGGCCAACGTCCTGACTTTC
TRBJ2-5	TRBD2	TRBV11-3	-	CASRPSGEETQYF	TGTGCCAGCAGGCCTAGCGGGGAAGAGACCCAGTACTTC
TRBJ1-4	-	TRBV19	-	CASSRSFIGEKLFF	TGTGCCAGTAGTAGGAGTTTTATTGGCGAAAAACTGTTTTTT
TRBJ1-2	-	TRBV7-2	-	CASSPIGGDYGYTF	TGTGCCAGCAGCCCCATCGGGGGAGACTATGGCTACACCTTC
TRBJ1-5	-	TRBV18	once	CASSPSQNSNQPQHF	TGTGCCAGCTCACCCTCACAGAATAGCAATCAGCCCCAGCATTTT
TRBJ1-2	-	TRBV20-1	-	CSASRDYGYTF	TGCAGTGCTAGTCGGGACTATGGCTACACCTTC
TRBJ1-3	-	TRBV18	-	CASSPIGTFSYLAGNTIYF	TGTGCCAGCTCACCAATTGGGACTTTCTCCTATCTAGCTGGAAACACCATATATTTT
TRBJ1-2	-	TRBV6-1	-	CASSEGRSTGYGYTF	TGTGCCAGCAGTGAGGGCCGATCAACCGGATATGGCTACACCTTC
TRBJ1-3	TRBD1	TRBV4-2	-	CASSQDGGQPHSGNTIYF	TGTGCCAGCAGCCAAGACGGGGGACAGCCACACTCTGGAAACACCATATATTTT
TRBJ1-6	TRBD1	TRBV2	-	CASSRTGGGDSYSPLHF	TGTGCCAGCAGTCGAACAGGGGGTGGGGATTCGTACTCACCCCTCCACTTT
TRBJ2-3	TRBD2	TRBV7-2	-	CASSPGTNTQYF	TGTGCCAGCAGCCCTGGGACTAATACGCAGTATTTT
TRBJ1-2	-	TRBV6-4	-	CASSDPSFYGYTF	TGTGCCAGCAGTGACCCGTCCTTCTATGGCTACACCTTC
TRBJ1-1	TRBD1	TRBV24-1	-	CATSDSDRGNTEAFF	TGTGCCACCAGTGACTCCGACAGGGGGAACACTGAAGCTTTCTTT
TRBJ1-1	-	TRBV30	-	CARKSKVRDTEAFF	TGTGCTCGGAAGTCGAAAGTGAGGGACACTGAAGCTTTCTTT
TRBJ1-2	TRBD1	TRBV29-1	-	CSVDLSGTGLGYTF	TGCAGCGTTGACTTATCCGGGACAGGGCTCGGCTACACCTTC
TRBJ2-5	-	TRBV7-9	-	CASSYHTGKETQYF	TGTGCCAGCAGCTATCACACAGGGAAAGAGACCCAGTACTTC
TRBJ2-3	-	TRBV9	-	CASSGGGQFTSTDTQYF	TGTGCCAGCAGCGGCGGTGGACAGTTCACTAGCACAGATACGCAGTATTTT
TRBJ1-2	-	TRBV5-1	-	CASSWEGGRANYGYTF	TGCGCCAGCAGCTGGGAAGGAGGCAGAGCTAACTATGGCTACACCTTC
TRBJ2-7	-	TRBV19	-	CASSIQGPGEQYF	TGTGCCAGTAGTATCCAGGGGCCGGGAGAGCAGTACTTC
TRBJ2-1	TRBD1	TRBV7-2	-	CASSLETGSSYNEQFF	TGTGCCAGCAGCTTAGAGACAGGGAGCTCCTACAATGAGCAGTTCTTC
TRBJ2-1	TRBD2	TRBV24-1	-	CATSGSTRKGLAGGPGEQFF	TGTGCCACCAGTGGCTCGACTCGGAAAGGACTAGCGGGGGGGCCAGGTGAGCAGTTCTTC
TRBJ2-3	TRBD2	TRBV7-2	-	CASSVRWGGTDTQYF	TGTGCCAGCAGCGTTAGGTGGGGGGGTACAGATACGCAGTATTTT
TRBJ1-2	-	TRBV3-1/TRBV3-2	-	CASSPPTFLYGYTF	TGTGCCAGCAGCCCCCCGACATTTCTCTATGGCTACACCTTC
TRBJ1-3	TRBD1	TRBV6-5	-	CASTRQGTSGNTIYF	TGTGCCAGCACCCGACAGGGAACCTCTGGAAACACCATATATTTT
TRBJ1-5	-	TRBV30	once	CAWGEVNSNQPQHF	TGTGCCTGGGGGGAGGTTAATAGCAATCAGCCCCAGCATTTT
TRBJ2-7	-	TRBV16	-	CASSPARISYEQYF	TGTGCCAGCAGCCCGGCTAGAATCTCCTACGAGCAGTACTTC
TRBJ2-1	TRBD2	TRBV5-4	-	CASSSLRGGPYNEQFF	TGTGCCAGCAGCTCCCTACGGGGGGGCCCCTACAATGAGCAGTTCTTC
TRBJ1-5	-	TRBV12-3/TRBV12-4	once	CASSGDRYQPQHF	TGTGCCAGCAGTGGAGACAGGTATCAGCCCCAGCATTTT
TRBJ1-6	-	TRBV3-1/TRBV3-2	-	CASSQVSQSLLNSPLHF	TGTGCCAGCAGCCAAGTATCACAGTCACTCCTTAATTCACCCCTCCACTTT
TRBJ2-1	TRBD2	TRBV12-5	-	CASSSGLAGGSEQFF	TGTGCTAGCTCATCGGGACTAGCGGGGGGTTCTGAGCAGTTCTTC
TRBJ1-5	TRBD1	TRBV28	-	CASRKTGDGNQPQHF	TGTGCCAGCAGGAAGACAGGGGATGGCAATCAGCCCCAGCATTTT
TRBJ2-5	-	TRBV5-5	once	CASSLEFSETQYF	TGTGCCAGCAGCTTGGAGTTTAGCGAGACCCAGTACTTC
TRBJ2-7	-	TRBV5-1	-	CASSLEQMGAYEQYF	TGCGCCAGCAGCTTGGAACAGATGGGAGCCTACGAGCAGTACTTC
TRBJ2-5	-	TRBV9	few	CASSVGQSETQYF	TGTGCCAGCAGCGTAGGACAGTCGGAGACCCAGTACTTC
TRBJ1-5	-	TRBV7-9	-	CASSLDSGAVPNQPQHF	TGTGCCAGCAGCTTAGATAGCGGGGCCGTCCCCAATCAGCCCCAGCATTTT
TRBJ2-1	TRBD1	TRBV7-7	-	CASSLGTGSYNEQFF	TGTGCCAGCAGCTTAGGGACAGGCTCCTACAATGAGCAGTTCTTC
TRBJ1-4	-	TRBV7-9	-	CASSLARQGSEKLFF	TGTGCCAGCAGCTTAGCGCGGCAGGGTAGTGAAAAACTGTTTTTT
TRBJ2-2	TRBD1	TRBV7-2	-	CASSVDRAARGELFF	TGTGCCAGCAGCGTCGACAGGGCAGCGCGCGGGGAGCTGTTTTTT
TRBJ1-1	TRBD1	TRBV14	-	CASSPTPQGAYEAFF	TGTGCCAGCAGCCCCACCCCGCAGGGGGCGTATGAAGCTTTCTTT
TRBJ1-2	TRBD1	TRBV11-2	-	CASSHQQTGVNYGYTF	TGTGCCAGCAGCCATCAACAGACAGGGGTTAACTATGGCTACACCTTC
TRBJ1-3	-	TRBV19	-	CASSILTGTSGNTIYF	TGTGCCAGTAGTATCCTTACAGGAACCTCTGGAAACACCATATATTTT
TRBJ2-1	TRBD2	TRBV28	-	CASSPGGSYNEQFF	TGTGCCAGCAGTCCCGGGGGGTCCTACAATGAGCAGTTCTTC
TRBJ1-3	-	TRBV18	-	CASSPSITHGSGNTIYF	TGTGCCAGCTCACCAAGCATAACTCATGGGAGCGGAAACACCATATATTTT
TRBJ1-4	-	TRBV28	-	CASSLGGEKLFF	TGTGCCAGCAGTTTAGGCGGGGAAAAACTGTTTTTT
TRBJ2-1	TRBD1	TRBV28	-	CASSGQVNNEQFF	TGTGCCAGCAGCGGACAGGTAAACAATGAGCAGTTCTTC
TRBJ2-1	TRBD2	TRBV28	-	CASSYQGLAGPALNEQFF	TGTGCCAGCAGCTATCAGGGACTAGCGGGGCCTGCCCTCAATGAGCAGTTCTTC